This T cell receptor beta chain was sequenced for a study of cytomegalovirus exposure and HLA in healthy donors. Study outcomes and limitations: The study flagged approximately 180 TCR beta chains as cytomegalovirus-associated.

The table came from immunoSEQ multiplex PCR; TCRdb's copy has only in-frame clones and leaves some out. This sample has about 60,000 clones, with around 96% found just once. From the approximately 120-subject validation cohort, which was separate from the roughly 630-subject first cohort, the donors were drawn. This CDR3 has 14 amino acids. In germline, CDR1 is SEHNR, CDR2 FQNEAQ (reference sequence). V lost 3 bases to trimming and J lost 6 bases, with 9 bases between them. About this clone: Its antigen is as yet unknown.

Sequencing used PBMCs. V gene TRBV7-9 combines with J gene TRBJ2-6, with D uncertain. This clonotype was sampled from a man in his late teens or twenties in good health and CMV-seronegative. The CDR3 coding sequence is TGTGCCAGCAGCTTCCCCACTCCGGCCAACGTCCTGACTTTC. Encoded protein: CASSFPTPANVLTF.